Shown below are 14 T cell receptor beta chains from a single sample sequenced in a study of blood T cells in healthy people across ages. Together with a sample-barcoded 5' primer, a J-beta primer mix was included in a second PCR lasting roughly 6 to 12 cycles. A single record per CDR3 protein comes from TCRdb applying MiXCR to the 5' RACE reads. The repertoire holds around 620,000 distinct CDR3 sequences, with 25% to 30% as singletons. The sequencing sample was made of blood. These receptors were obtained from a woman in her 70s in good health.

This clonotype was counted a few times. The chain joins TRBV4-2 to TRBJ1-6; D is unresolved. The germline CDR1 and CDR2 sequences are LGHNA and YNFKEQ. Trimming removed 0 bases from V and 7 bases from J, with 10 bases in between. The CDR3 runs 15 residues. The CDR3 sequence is CASSQDTALNSPLHF. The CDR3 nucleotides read TGTGCCAGCAGCCAAGATACAGCTTTAAATTCACCCCTCCACTTT.

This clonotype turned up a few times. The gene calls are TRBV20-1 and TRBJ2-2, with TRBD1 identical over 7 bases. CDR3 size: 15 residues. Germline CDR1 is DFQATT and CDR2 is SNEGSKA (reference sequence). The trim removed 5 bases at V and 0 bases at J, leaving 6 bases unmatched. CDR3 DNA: TGCAGTGCTCCCCGGGACAGACCGAACACCGGGGAGCTGTTTTTT. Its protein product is CSAPRDRPNTGELFF.

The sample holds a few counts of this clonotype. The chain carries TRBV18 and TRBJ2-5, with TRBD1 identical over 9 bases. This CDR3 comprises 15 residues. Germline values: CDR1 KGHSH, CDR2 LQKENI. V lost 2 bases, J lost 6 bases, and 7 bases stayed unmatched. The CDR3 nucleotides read TGTGCCAGCTCACCAACCGGGACAGGGACCCAGACCCAGTACTTC. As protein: CASSPTGTGTQTQYF.

The CDR3 loop reads CASSVGPPSGGTDTQYF. The DNA of the CDR3 is TGTGCCAGCAGCGTAGGTCCCCCCTCCGGGGGCACAGATACGCAGTATTTT. The chain employs TRBV9 and TRBJ2-3; D possibly corresponds to TRBD2 (5 bases). Germline values: CDR1 SGDLS, CDR2 YYNGEE. Trimming removed 0 bases at V and 1 base at J, with 15 bases between. The CDR3 is 17 amino acids. Full variable domain (rest looked up from reference TRBV9 and TRBJ2-3): DSGVTQTPKHLITATGQRVTLRCSPRSGDLSVYWYQQSLDQGLQFLIQYYNGEERAKGNILERFSAQQFPDLHSELNLSSLELGDSALYFCASSVGPPSGGTDTQYFGPGTRLTVL.

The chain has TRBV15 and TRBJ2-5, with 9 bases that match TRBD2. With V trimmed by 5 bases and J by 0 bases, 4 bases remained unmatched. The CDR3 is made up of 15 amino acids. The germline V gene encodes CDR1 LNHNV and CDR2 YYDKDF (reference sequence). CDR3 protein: CATSGRTSDQETQYF. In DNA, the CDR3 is TGTGCCACCAGCGGTAGGACTAGCGACCAAGAGACCCAGTACTTC.

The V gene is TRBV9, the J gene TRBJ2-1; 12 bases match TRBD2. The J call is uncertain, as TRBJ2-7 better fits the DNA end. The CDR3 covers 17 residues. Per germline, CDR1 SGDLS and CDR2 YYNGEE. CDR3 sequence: CASSVGSGLAGTYEQYF. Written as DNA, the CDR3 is TGTGCCAGCAGCGTAGGCTCCGGACTAGCGGGGACCTACGAGCAGTACTTC.

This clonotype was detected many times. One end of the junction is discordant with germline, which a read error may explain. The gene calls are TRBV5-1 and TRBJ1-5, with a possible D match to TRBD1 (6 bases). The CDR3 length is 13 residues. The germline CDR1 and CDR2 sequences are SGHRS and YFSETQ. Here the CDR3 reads CASSLQGNQPQHF. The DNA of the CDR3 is TGTGCCAGCAGCCTGCAGGGGAATCAGCCCCAGCATTTT. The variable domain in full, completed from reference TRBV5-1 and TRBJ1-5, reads KAGVTQTPRYLIKTRGQQVTLSCSPISGHRSVSWYQQTPGQGLQFLFEYFSETQRNKGNFPGRFSGRQFSNSRSEMNVSTLELGDSALYLCASSLQGNQPQHFGDGTRLSIL.

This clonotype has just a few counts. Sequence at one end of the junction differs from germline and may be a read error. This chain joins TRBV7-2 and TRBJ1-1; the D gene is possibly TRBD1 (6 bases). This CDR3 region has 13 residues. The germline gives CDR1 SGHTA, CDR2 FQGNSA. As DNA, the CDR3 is TGTGCCAGCGGCTTAGGGGGGCAGACTGAAGCTTTCTTT. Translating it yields CASGLGGQTEAFF. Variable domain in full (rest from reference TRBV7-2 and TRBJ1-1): GAGVSQSPSNKVTEKGKDVELRCDPISGHTALYWYRQSLGQGLEFLIYFQGNSAPDKSGLPSDRFSAERTGGSVSTLTIQRTQQEDSAVYLCASGLGGQTEAFFGQGTRLTVV.

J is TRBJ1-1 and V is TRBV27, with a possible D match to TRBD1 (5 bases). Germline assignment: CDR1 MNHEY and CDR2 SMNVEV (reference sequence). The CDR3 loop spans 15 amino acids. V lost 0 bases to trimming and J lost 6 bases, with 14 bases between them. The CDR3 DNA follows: TGTGCCAGCAGTTTATCGGCAGGGTCCTACGCTGAAGCTTTCTTT. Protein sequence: CASSLSAGSYAEAFF.

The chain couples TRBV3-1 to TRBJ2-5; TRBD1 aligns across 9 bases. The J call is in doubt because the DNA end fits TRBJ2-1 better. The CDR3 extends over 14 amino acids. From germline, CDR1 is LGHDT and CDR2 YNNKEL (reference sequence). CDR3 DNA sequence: TGTGCCAGCAGTCCGGGACAGGGTTATGGTGAGCAGTTCTTC. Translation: CASSPGQGYGEQFF.

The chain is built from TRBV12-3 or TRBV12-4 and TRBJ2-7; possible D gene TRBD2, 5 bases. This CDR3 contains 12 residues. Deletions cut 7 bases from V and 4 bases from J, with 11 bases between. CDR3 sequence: CASKGAPYEQYF. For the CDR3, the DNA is TGTGCCAGCAAGGGAGCCCCTTACGAGCAGTACTTC.

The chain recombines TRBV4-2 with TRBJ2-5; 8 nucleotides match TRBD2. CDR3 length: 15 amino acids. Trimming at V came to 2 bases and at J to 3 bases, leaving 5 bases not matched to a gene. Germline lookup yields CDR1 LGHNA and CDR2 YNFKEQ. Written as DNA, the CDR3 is TGTGCCAGCAGCCAATTCGAAGCGGGGGAAGAGACCCAGTACTTC. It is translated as CASSQFEAGEETQYF.

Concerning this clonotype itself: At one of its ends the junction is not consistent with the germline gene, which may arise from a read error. The CDR3 DNA reads TGTGCCTGCAGTGCTCAAAGACAGGGGGCCAGTGGCTACACCTTC. Translating gives CACSAQRQGASGYTF. J is TRBJ1-2 and V is TRBV2, with 10 bases that match TRBD1. The CDR3 length is 15 residues. Germline V lookup: CDR1 SNHLY, CDR2 FYNNEI.

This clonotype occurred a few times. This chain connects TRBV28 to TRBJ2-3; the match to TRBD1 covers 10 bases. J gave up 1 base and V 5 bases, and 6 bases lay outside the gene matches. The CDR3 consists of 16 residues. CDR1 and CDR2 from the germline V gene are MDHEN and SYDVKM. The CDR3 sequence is CASSPPGTGGTDTQYF. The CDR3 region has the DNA TGTGCCAGCAGTCCCCCAGGGACAGGGGGCACAGATACGCAGTATTTT.